This T cell receptor (gamma chain) was sequenced for a study of γδ T cells in repeated Plasmodium falciparum infection. On the study more broadly: Malaria-naive adults were infected with P. falciparum NF54 four times over roughly 590 days.

Flow sorting of PBMC yielded separate Vgamma9/Vdelta2+ and Vdelta2-negative gammadelta T cell populations for bulk repertoire analysis. This clone occurred many times. This likely reflects a read error, since a far larger clone is one base away. This sample also contains other DNA sequences that code for the same CDR3. TCRdb called clones from the multiplex PCR reads again using CATT. Of some 32,000 gamma-chain clones in the sample, 1.4% were seen once. In germline, CDR1 is GITISATS, CDR2 ISYDGTV (reference sequence). The CDR3 contains 16 residues. The TCR sequence derives from a pool of human donors (malaria-infected and uninfected, not separated). No J gene was called, and the V gene is TRGV9. Sequencing used gamma-delta T cells from blood. The CDR3 DNA reads TGTGCCTTGTGGGAAGAGCTCGAGTTGGGCAAAAAAATCAAGGTGTTT. Translation: CALWEELELGKKIKVF.